This T cell receptor (beta chain) appears in the sequencing data of a study of T cell clonality in common variable immunodeficiency. Study-level results: Fewer deletions and N-nucleotide insertions were reportedly seen in common variable immunodeficiency TCR beta sequences. TCRbeta clonality was increased in CVID versus healthy controls.

Using immunoSEQ multiplex PCR, the repertoire was profiled, and TCRdb retains in-frame clones only, with some absent. The data show tens of thousands of clones, with none appearing a single time. The CDR3 totals 14 residues. Per germline, CDR1 SGHRS and CDR2 YFSETQ. The germline V and J ends were trimmed by 3 bases and 4 bases, with 12 bases remaining between them. This clone was seen a few times. Antigen specificity is unknown. The read stops 3 residues short of the end of the CDR3; the missing end is completed from the germline J gene. Most patients and controls had Caucasian heritage. Each donor provided about 4.5 to 9 ml of heparinized whole blood.

The TCR originated in a person aged 18 to 75 in good health. The specimen sequenced was peripheral blood mononuclear cells. The gene calls are TRBV5-1 and TRBJ2-3; D might be TRBD2 (6 bases). The CDR3: CASSWTGVADTQYF. Incomplete CDR3 DNA: TGCGCCAGCAGCTGGACGGGGGTGGCAGATACG.